This is a list of T cell receptor beta chains from one sample in a study of T cell changes during pregnancy in multiple sclerosis. Method: immunoSEQ multiplex PCR; TCRdb's copy keeps in-frame clones and lacks some. The sample records under 50,000 clones, 90% being singletons. Sequencing was performed on CD4+ T cells from peripheral blood mononuclear cells, taken in the first trimester of pregnancy. The receptor source for this set is a female donor in good health, enrolled as a control in a pregnancy study. Each CDR3 is given with its conserved first and last residue. The D gene is left open where the match is weak. Where a row states a size, it is once, few, many or the class of an expanded clone; other rows omit it.

size	V	J	D	CDR3	DNA
NA	TRBV11-1	TRBJ2-4	NA	CASSLTFSSKNIQYF	TGTGCCAGCAGCTTAACATTCTCTAGCAAAAACATTCAGTACTTC
few	TRBV7-9	TRBJ1-1	TRBD1	CASSLGLGTGGANTEAFF	TGTGCCAGCAGCTTAGGGCTAGGGACAGGGGGCGCGAACACTGAAGCTTTCTTT
NA	TRBV19	TRBJ2-7	TRBD1	CASSVQGAYEQYF	TGTGCCAGTAGTGTTCAGGGGGCCTACGAGCAGTACTTC
NA	TRBV28	TRBJ1-2	NA	CASSLTVLYGYTF	TGTGCCAGCAGCCTGACAGTGCTTTATGGCTACACCTTC
once	TRBV6-5	TRBJ2-3	NA	CASRATDTQYF	TGTGCCAGCAGAGCCACAGATACGCAGTATTTT
NA	TRBV7-2	TRBJ2-3	TRBD1	CASSLNRRGQGSTDTQYF	TGTGCCAGCAGCTTAAATAGAAGGGGACAGGGAAGCACAGATACGCAGTATTTT
NA	TRBV4-3	TRBJ2-7	NA	CASSQVLAGEQYF	TGCGCCAGCAGCCAAGTTTTGGCAGGCGAGCAGTACTTC
NA	TRBV7-6	TRBJ2-2	TRBD1	CASSRLDRANTGELFF	TGTGCCAGCAGCCGACTGGACAGGGCGAACACCGGGGAGCTGTTTTTT
NA	TRBV5-3	TRBJ1-2	TRBD1	CARSHGTDGYTF	TGTGCCAGAAGCCACGGGACAGATGGCTACACCTTC
NA	TRBV5-4	TRBJ2-3	TRBD2	CASSTGLLSTDTQYF	TGTGCCAGCAGCACGGGACTACTGAGCACAGATACGCAGTATTTT
NA	TRBV7-2	TRBJ2-7	TRBD1	CASSLEQGVYEQYF	TGTGCCAGCAGCTTAGAACAGGGGGTCTACGAGCAGTACTTC